In this sample, the clone carrying this T cell receptor (beta chain) turned up many times. As yet, its antigen is unknown. The entry originates in a study of blood T cells in healthy people across ages. Study-wide results and limits: Changes in expanded clonotypes were possibly confounded, as the CMV status of donors was unknown.

Primed by a sample-barcoded 5' primer and a J-beta primer mix, a second PCR proceeded for 7 to 11 cycles. Through a template-switch adaptor with 12 random nucleotides, each cDNA molecule received a tag. TCRdb re-called the 5' RACE reads with MiXCR, one entry per CDR3 protein. The repertoire holds roughly 860,000 distinct CDR3 sequences, with around 68% as singletons. Germline V lookup: CDR1 SGHTA, CDR2 FQGNSA. Trimming at V came to 2 bases and at J to 4 bases, leaving 5 bases not matched to a gene. This CDR3 contains 16 residues. This clonotype was sampled from a man under 40 in good health. Source material: blood. This chain uses TRBV7-2 with TRBJ2-1; TRBD2 aligns across 10 bases. CDR3 coding DNA: TGTGCCAGCAGCTTATCAGCGGGGGGGACGTACAATGAGCAGTTCTTC. Translation gives CASSLSAGGTYNEQFF.